The T cell receptor (beta chain) under discussion was sequenced for a study of T cell changes during pregnancy in multiple sclerosis (dated by TCRdb to 2018 to 2020). Describing the broader study: The study looked at changes in the T cell repertoire across pregnancy in women with multiple sclerosis.

Measured from the cysteine to the phenylalanine, the CDR3 is 19 residues long. The DNA shown is the 57-base CDR3, in frame from base 1. V loses 0 bases at its end and J loses 1 base; junction bases beyond the gene matches: 6. From the germline V gene (reference sequence), CDR1 is SGHNT and CDR2 is YYREEE. The library was generated by the immunoSEQ multiplex PCR assay. TCRdb retrieved this table from immuneACCESS and kept in-frame rearrangements only. Not all clones are present; in checked studies, unresolved V genes account for under half, and no reason is known for the remainder. The sample contains around 60,000 clones, more than 90% of them found a single time. Jointly, the top ten make up roughly 1.4% of the sample. As concerns this clone: It has no known antigen specificity. Within one base of it there is no much larger clone, and no base qualities were kept.

The TCR originated in a female donor with multiple sclerosis, enrolled in a pregnancy study. This chain joins TRBV5-4 to TRBJ2-5; 16 of the junction bases match TRBD2. The source was peripheral blood, collected in the second trimester of pregnancy. The DNA sequence is TGTGCCAGCAGCTTGGGGGGACTAGCGGGAGGGATGAGCCAAGAGACCCAGTACTTC. This sequence encodes CASSLGGLAGGMSQETQYF. Outside the CDR3, residues come from the reference TRBV5-4 and TRBJ2-5 proteins, so the full variable domain is: ETGVTQSPTHLIKTRGQQVTLRCSSQSGHNTVSWYQQALGQGPQFIFQYYREEENGRGNFPPRFSGLQFPNYSSELNVNALELDDSALYLCASSLGGLAGGMSQETQYFGPGTRLLVL.